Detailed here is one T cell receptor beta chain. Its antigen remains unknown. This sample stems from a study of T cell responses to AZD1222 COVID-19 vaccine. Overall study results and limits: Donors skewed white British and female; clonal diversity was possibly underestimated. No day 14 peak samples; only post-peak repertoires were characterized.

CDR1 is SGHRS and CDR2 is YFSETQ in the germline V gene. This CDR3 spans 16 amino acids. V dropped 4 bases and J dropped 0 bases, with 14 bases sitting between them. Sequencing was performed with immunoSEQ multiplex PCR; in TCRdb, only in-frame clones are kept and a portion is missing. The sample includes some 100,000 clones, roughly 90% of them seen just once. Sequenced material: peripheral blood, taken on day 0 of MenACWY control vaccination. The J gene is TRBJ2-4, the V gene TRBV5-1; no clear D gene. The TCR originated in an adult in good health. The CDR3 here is CASSTEGRLAKNIQYF. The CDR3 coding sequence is TGCGCCAGCAGCACGGAAGGACGTCTAGCCAAAAACATTCAGTACTTC.